These 8 T cell receptor beta chains originate from one sample sequenced in a study of cytomegalovirus exposure and HLA in healthy donors. Primers for the PCR totalled 60 Vbeta and 13 Jbeta. Profiled with immunoSEQ multiplex PCR; TCRdb holds only in-frame clones, not every one. The ten top clones account for around 0.59%, within a sample of approximately 110,000 clones. Sample: PBMCs. The source of these receptors is a man in his fifties in good health and CMV-seronegative.

The chain has TRBV18 and TRBJ2-1, with D tentatively TRBD1 (6 bases). The germline CDR1 and CDR2 sequences are KGHSH and LQKENI. The length of the CDR3 is 15 residues. The V gene lost 2 bases and the J gene lost 3 bases, with 11 bases spanning the gap. CDR3 protein: CASSPGGGRYNEQFF. The CDR3, as DNA: TGTGCCAGCTCACCAGGTGGGGGCCGCTACAATGAGCAGTTCTTC.

The CDR3 is CASRRDYGYTF. DNA of the CDR3: TGTGCCAGCAGGAGGGACTATGGCTACACCTTC. The chain links TRBV9 to TRBJ1-2, with unresolved D. CDR3 length equals 11 residues. Per germline, CDR1 SGDLS and CDR2 YYNGEE. V lost 5 bases, J lost 3 bases, and 5 bases lay in between.

The chain uses TRBV5-1 and TRBJ1-4; D is undetermined. CDR1 is SGHRS, CDR2 YFSETQ, per germline. CDR3 size: 14 residues. The V end was cut by 4 bases, the J end by 8 bases, with 15 bases between. As DNA, the CDR3 is TGCGCCAGCAGCAAGACGGCTCTGGGCGAAAAACTGTTTTTT. Its protein product is CASSKTALGEKLFF.

This sequence joins TRBV30 and TRBJ1-6; 7 bases agree with TRBD1. The CDR3 has 14 residues. J was trimmed by 14 bases and V by 2 bases; bases with no gene match: 12. Germline CDR1 and CDR2: GTSNPN and SVGIG (reference sequence). The CDR3 loop is CAWSRGQIPLSLHF. The CDR3 nucleotides read TGTGCCTGGAGTCGGGGACAGATACCCCTGTCCCTCCACTTT. The complete variable domain, with remaining parts taken from reference TRBV30 and TRBJ1-6, reads SQTIHQWPATLVQPVGSPLSLECTVEGTSNPNLYWYRQAAGRGLQLLFYSVGIGQISSEVPQNLSASRPQDRQFILSSKKLLLSDSGFYLCAWSRGQIPLSLHFGNGTRLTVT.

The rearrangement uses TRBV9 and TRBJ1-1, with no clear D. Between the trimmed V and J ends, which lost 6 bases and 1 base, there was a span of 10 bases. The CDR3 contains 13 residues. The germline gives CDR1 SGDLS, CDR2 YYNGEE. This CDR3 reads CASNPGGNTEAFF. The CDR3 DNA follows: TGTGCCAGCAACCCGGGAGGGAACACTGAAGCTTTCTTT.

Notes on this clone: The junction and the germline gene differ at one end; a read error may be behind it. J is TRBJ1-2 and V is TRBV5-1; 7 positions match TRBD1. Germline assignment: CDR1 SGHRS and CDR2 YFSETQ. The CDR3 has 13 amino acids. CDR3 in amino acids: CASSLGDSPVSAF. The CDR3 coding sequence is TGCGCCAGCAGCTTGGGGGACAGCCCCGTAAGCGCCTTC.

The chain uses TRBV19 and TRBJ2-3; 7 bases fit TRBD1. The germline CDR1 and CDR2 sequences are LNHDA and SQIVND (reference sequence). The CDR3 has 14 amino acids. The J segment lost 8 bases and the V segment lost 3 bases, leaving 8 bases of the junction unmatched. The CDR3: CASSIGQVQGTQYF. DNA for the CDR3: TGTGCCAGTAGTATTGGACAGGTACAAGGTACGCAGTATTTT.

For the CDR3, the DNA is TGTGCCAGCAGCCCAGGACAGGGCGTTAGACCCGAGCAGTACTTC. This sequence encodes CASSPGQGVRPEQYF. The genes are TRBV7-9 and TRBJ2-7; 8 bases are shared with TRBD1. CDR3 length equals 15 residues. Germline V lookup: CDR1 SEHNR, CDR2 FQNEAQ (reference sequence). Germline trimming cut 5 bases from V and 6 bases from J; bases unmatched to any gene: 12.